This TCR beta chain emerged from a study of T cell repertoires in cytomegalovirus infection. In the study overall: Alongside well-studied HLA-B-restricted CMV epitopes, recently identified HLA-C-restricted CMV epitopes were also used. Indicated by public TCR beta signatures were CMV infection and matching HLA type. Study conclusions and caveats: Cumulative frequency of public TCR beta families picked out carriers of CMV plus the relevant HLA. HLA-C-restricted CMV-specific TCR beta clonotypes prevailed in the ex vivo response.

Trimming took off 3 bases at V and 6 bases at J, with 18 bases between the two ends. CDR3 length equals 15 residues. Germline V CDR1 and CDR2: SGDLS, YYNGEE. Of note for this clonotype: Its target is not known.

A single record per CDR3 protein comes from TCRdb applying MiXCR to the reads. The table records 100,000 to 150,000 distinct CDR3 sequences, 25% to 35% of them present only once. The sample here was CD8+ T cells from cultured PBMCs, taken from culture after CMV antigen stimulation. The chain employs TRBV9 and TRBJ1-1; D is unresolved. This receptor was taken from a human donor in good health (CMV status not recorded). Some clones in this sample may be carry-over from other donors' samples. The CDR3 bases are TGTGCCAGCAGCGCAGCGCCCTCGTCTCGGTCTGAAGCTTTCTTT. Translated, it gives CASSAAPSSRSEAFF.